This T cell receptor (beta chain) was observed in a study of blood T cell repertoires in COVID-19. Study at large: From T cells, B-cell-depleted T cells, or PBMCs came the material, which was cDNA or gDNA.

In its sample, this clone was seen a few times. The assay was immunoSEQ multiplex PCR, and TCRdb's table has in-frame clones only and misses some. The table includes 200,000 or so clones, more than 75% detected once. From germline, CDR1 is LGHDT and CDR2 YNNKEL (reference sequence). J lost 8 bases, V lost 5 bases, and 10 bases had no gene match. CDR3 length: 16 residues. Sequencing used PBMCs or T cells enriched from blood (not recorded which). The chain uses TRBV3-1 (or the pseudogene TRBV3-2) and TRBJ2-2; TRBD2 matches 11 bases. This receptor was taken from a man aged 25-40 years in a cohort exposed to, infected with or recovered from COVID-19 (not recorded which). DNA for the CDR3: TGTGCCAGCAGCTTCACTAGCGGGAGACGGTCGGGGGAGCTGTTTTTT. Translating gives CASSFTSGRRSGELFF.